These 6 T cell receptor beta chains were sequenced from one sample in a study of T cell responses to AZD1222 COVID-19 vaccine. Assay: immunoSEQ multiplex PCR; the TCRdb copy retains only in-frame clones and omits some. The sample lists about 86,000 clones; approximately 90% were seen once. This material consisted of peripheral blood, taken 28 days after the second AZD1222 dose. Receptors originate from an adult who received the AZD1222 COVID-19 vaccine.

J is TRBJ1-6 and V is TRBV6-2 or TRBV6-3, with 11 positions matching TRBD1. Germline assignment: CDR1 MNHEY and CDR2 SVGEGT. The junction had 7 bases not matched to a gene; V was cut back by 2 bases and J by 10 bases. CDR3 length equals 16 residues. The CDR3 here is CASSYRGQGAGSPLHF. CDR3 coding DNA: TGTGCCAGCAGTTACCGAGGACAGGGGGCCGGATCACCCCTCCACTTT.

The genes are TRBV7-2 and TRBJ1-1; D ambiguous. Looked up from germline, CDR1 is SGHTA and CDR2 is FQGNSA. The CDR3 totals 15 residues. V lost 7 bases and J 4 bases, leaving 19 bases between the germline ends. The CDR3 DNA is TGTGCCAGCACCCTTTCTCCCGCAATAGGCACTGAAGCTTTCTTT. This sequence encodes CASTLSPAIGTEAFF.

The rearrangement links TRBV5-1 to TRBJ2-3; 8 bases align to TRBD2. Unmatched junction bases numbered 8, after V lost 5 bases and J lost 6 bases. In germline, CDR1 is SGHRS, CDR2 YFSETQ. The CDR3 runs to 14 residues. CDR3 protein: CASSERGPGDTQYF. DNA of the CDR3: TGCGCCAGCAGTGAGCGGGGGCCGGGGGATACGCAGTATTTT.

The chain links TRBV5-1 to TRBJ1-1, with 11 bases fitting TRBD1. With 4 bases clipped from V and 1 base from J, the junction kept 6 bases outside the gene matches. The CDR3 spans 16 residues. CDR1 and CDR2 (germline): SGHRS, YFSETQ. The CDR3, as DNA: TGCGCCAGCAGCCGGGACAGGGGGGATAGGAACACTGAAGCTTTCTTT. Translated: CASSRDRGDRNTEAFF.

This clone was detected once. The chain is built from TRBV27 and TRBJ1-6; the D gene is possibly TRBD1 (5 bases). Looked up from germline, CDR1 is MNHEY and CDR2 is SMNVEV (reference sequence). V was trimmed by 5 bases and J by 6 bases, leaving 23 bases between them. The CDR3 runs 18 residues. The CDR3 region is CASSKRLTIGAVNSPLHF. The CDR3 DNA reads TGTGCCAGCAGTAAGCGGTTAACGATTGGGGCTGTTAATTCACCCCTCCACTTT.

This clone showed up just once. The CDR3 sequence is CAWRLKGRRTTYGYTF. CDR3 coding DNA: TGTGCCTGGAGGCTAAAGGGCAGAAGAACAACTTATGGCTACACCTTC. The chain combines TRBV30 with TRBJ1-2, with D unclear. CDR1 GTSNPN and CDR2 SVGIG come from the germline V gene (reference sequence). This CDR3 contains 16 residues. The V gene lost 3 bases and the J gene lost 5 bases, with 22 bases spanning the gap.